The source of this T cell receptor (beta chain) is a study of T cells in Graves' hyperthyroidism and ophthalmopathy. Clinicians diagnosed patients from clinical symptoms, serum thyroxine and TRAb, thyroid ultrasound and orbital computed tomography. Using RNA transcripts as the source, TCR beta CDR3 regions were amplified. The primer set for the first-round RT-PCR of the TCR CDR3 was HTBI. MiXCR was run by TCRdb on the multiplex PCR reads, yielding one entry per CDR3 protein. The sample consists of about 520,000 distinct CDR3 sequences, roughly 24% of them appearing once. This clonotype was recorded many times. The receptor was derived from a woman aged 25 to 45 with Graves' ophthalmopathy. The sample was blood.

The CDR3 DNA reads TGTGCCAGCAGTGACTTACTCCGGGACGCATCCTACGAGCAGTACTTC. This encodes CASSDLLRDASYEQYF. V is TRBV2 and J is TRBJ2-7, with D possibly called TRBD1 or TRBD2 (5 bases each). Germline V gene sequence: CDR1 SNHLY, CDR2 FYNNEI. The CDR3 loop spans 16 amino acids. Trimming removed 3 bases at V and 1 base at J, with 16 bases between.